This T cell receptor beta chain was profiled in a study of response to subunit inactivated influenza vaccine. TCRdb fed the RT-PCR reads into MiXCR, producing one record per CDR3 protein. The sample yields about 650,000 distinct CDR3 sequences, 15% to 18% seen once. There are a few counts of this clonotype. Germline CDR1 and CDR2: SGHTA and FQGNSA. The CDR3 has 15 amino acids. V lost 1 base, J lost 10 bases, and 8 bases stayed unmatched. The V and J genes are TRBV7-2 and TRBJ2-1, with 9 nucleotides matching TRBD2. The sequence derives from a man aged 45-65 years who received an inactivated influenza vaccine. The source was PBMCs from blood, collected 11 to 12 days after vaccination. The CDR3 protein is CASSLVAGGVWEQFF. The CDR3 nucleotides are TGTGCCAGCAGCTTAGTTGCGGGGGGGGTCTGGGAGCAGTTCTTC. Full variable domain (remainder filled in from reference TRBV7-2 and TRBJ2-1): GAGVSQSPSNKVTEKGKDVELRCDPISGHTALYWYRQSLGQGLEFLIYFQGNSAPDKSGLPSDRFSAERTGGSVSTLTIQRTQQEDSAVYLCASSLVAGGVWEQFFGPGTRLTVL.